These 30 T cell receptor beta chains were all obtained from the same sample, sequenced in a study of blood T cells in healthy people across ages. A second PCR, run for roughly 6 to 11 cycles, used a sample-barcoded 5' primer plus a J-beta primer mix. From the 5' RACE reads, TCRdb called clonotypes with MiXCR, one entry per CDR3 protein. This sample has about 2 million distinct CDR3 sequences, with roughly 50% found just once. The sequenced material came from blood. The receptor set was obtained from a woman aged 40-49 years in good health.

This clonotype has at least ten counts. The chain uses TRBV12-3 or TRBV12-4 and TRBJ1-5, with D uncertain. The CDR3 spans 13 residues. V was cut by 3 bases and J by 1 base, with 4 bases left in between. CDR3 nucleotides: TGTGCCAGCAGTTTGGAGAGCAATCAGCCCCAGCATTTT. Translated, it gives CASSLESNQPQHF.

This clonotype was seen a single time. The chain couples TRBV29-1 to TRBJ2-1; 7 nucleotides line up with TRBD1. Matching the DNA end better, TRBJ2-7 makes the J call doubtful. This CDR3 is built from 16 residues. Germline V gene sequence: CDR1 SQVTM, CDR2 ANQGSEA. The CDR3: CSGTTGAPSSYNEQYF. The CDR3 DNA sequence: TGCAGCGGGACAACAGGGGCCCCCTCCTCCTACAATGAGCAGTACTTC.

The table lists this clonotype with a count of one. This sequence joins TRBV12-3 or TRBV12-4 and TRBJ2-3; 12 bases align to TRBD2. This CDR3 has 15 residues. V lost 4 bases and J lost 8; bases outside the gene matches: 7. For the CDR3, the DNA is TGTGCCAGCAGTTCTTCTAGCGGGGGGGGCGGTACGCAGTATTTT. It encodes CASSSSSGGGGTQYF.

This clonotype was seen ten or more times. The chain uses TRBV4-3 and TRBJ2-5; no clear D gene. V lost 1 base to trimming and J lost 0 bases, with 3 bases between them. The germline V gene encodes CDR1 LGHNA and CDR2 YSLEER. The CDR3 consists of 13 residues. DNA for the CDR3: TGCGCCAGCAGCCAAGCCCACCAAGAGACCCAGTACTTC. Translating it yields CASSQAHQETQYF.

V usage is TRBV28 and J usage is TRBJ2-5, with D perhaps assigned TRBD1 or TRBD2 (5 bases each). V was cut by 6 bases and J by 11 bases, with 22 bases left in between. Per the germline V gene, CDR1 is MDHEN and CDR2 is SYDVKM. This CDR3 contains 14 residues. CDR3: CASRNRDRWDEQYF. CDR3 bases: TGTGCCAGCAGGAACCGGGACCGGTGGGATGAGCAGTACTTC.

This chain links TRBV28 with TRBJ2-3, with D perhaps matching TRBD2 (5 bases). The CDR3 is made up of 17 amino acids. CDR1 and CDR2 from the germline V gene are MDHEN and SYDVKM. With 1 base removed from V and 6 bases from J, the gap between germline ends came to 20 bases. Here the CDR3 reads CASSLYPTPSSADTQYF. The CDR3 nucleotides read TGTGCCAGCAGTTTATATCCCACGCCCAGTAGCGCCGATACGCAGTATTTT.

DNA for the CDR3: TGTGCCACCAGATCTAGCGAGGGCACAGATACGCAGTATTTT. This gives the protein CATRSSEGTDTQYF. The V gene is TRBV24-1, the J gene TRBJ2-3; TRBD2 is a possible D gene (6 bases). Trimming removed 7 bases from V and 1 base from J, with 11 bases in between. CDR3 size: 14 residues. Germline V CDR1 and CDR2: KGHDR, SFDVKD.

This clonotype was picked up many times. Here the CDR3 reads CASRQGLQETQYF. As DNA, the CDR3 is TGCGCCAGCAGACAGGGGTTGCAAGAGACCCAGTACTTC. The chain has TRBV5-1 and TRBJ2-5; 7 bases map to TRBD1. The CDR3 spans 13 residues. The germline V gene encodes CDR1 SGHRS and CDR2 YFSETQ. Trimming cost V 5 bases and J 2 bases; bases outside gene matches: 3.

The sample holds a few counts of this clonotype. This rearrangement joins TRBV29-1 to TRBJ1-2, with 7 nucleotides matching TRBD1. Germline trimming cut 4 bases from V and 6 bases from J; bases unmatched to any gene: 11. The CDR3 is 14 residues long. Germline CDR1 and CDR2: SQVTM and ANQGSEA. Here the CDR3 DNA reads TGCAGCGTTGCGTCGTTTGGGACAGCAGATGGCTACACCTTC. It encodes CSVASFGTADGYTF.

The chain combines TRBV21-1 with TRBJ2-5; TRBD1, as called in the table, went unchecked against the DNA. TRBV21-1 is deemed a pseudogene. The CDR3 consists of 15 residues. The CDR3 DNA sequence: TGTGCCAGCAGCATTTACGTGACAGGGGAAGAGACCCAGTACTTC. Translating gives CASSIYVTGEETQYF.

The chain employs TRBV28 and TRBJ1-2, with D maybe TRBD1 (5 bases). The CDR3 extends over 12 amino acids. CDR1 MDHEN and CDR2 SYDVKM come from the germline V gene. V was clipped by 8 bases and J by 3 bases, with 10 bases between them. This chain's CDR3 is CASQTADYGYTF. CDR3 bases: TGTGCCAGCCAGACAGCCGACTATGGCTACACCTTC.

The J gene is TRBJ2-3, the V gene TRBV6-1, with TRBD1 identical over 9 bases. The CDR3 is made up of 17 amino acids. V was clipped by 4 bases and J by 7 bases; unmatched bases: 15. Germline V gene sequence: CDR1 MNHNS, CDR2 SASEGT. The CDR3 region has the DNA TGTGCCAGCAGTGTGGGAACAGGGGGCGAGGACACGAATACGCAGTATTTT. Its protein is CASSVGTGGEDTNTQYF.

The genes are TRBV12-3 or TRBV12-4 and TRBJ2-1; D possibly uses TRBD1 or TRBD2 (5 bases each). V lost 6 bases and J 2 bases, leaving 23 bases between the germline ends. This CDR3 has 18 amino acids. The CDR3: CASSLRRGLGSTYNEQFF. The CDR3 nucleotides read TGTGCCAGCAGCCTCCGTCGGGGCCTAGGGAGCACCTACAATGAGCAGTTCTTC.

This clonotype was seen once. Compared with germline, one end of the junction differs, possibly owing to a read error. The chain couples TRBV4-3 to TRBJ2-3, with a weak D call TRBD1 (7 bases). CDR1 is LGHNA, CDR2 YSLEER, per germline. The CDR3 runs to 15 residues. The CDR3 reads CASSHHRGGTGTQYF. In DNA form, the CDR3 reads TGCGCCAGCAGCCATCACAGGGGAGGCACAGGTACGCAGTATTTT.

This clonotype has more than one count but fewer than ten. This chain joins TRBV5-1 and TRBJ1-5, with a possible D match to TRBD1 (5 bases). V dropped 4 bases and J dropped 7 bases, with 12 bases sitting between them. The CDR3 runs to 13 residues. Germline V gives CDR1 SGHRS, CDR2 YFSETQ. This CDR3 reads CASSPEGTQPQHF. The DNA for the CDR3 is TGCGCCAGCAGCCCGGAGGGGACGCAGCCCCAGCATTTT.

The V and J genes are TRBV7-2 and TRBJ2-1, with D possibly TRBD2 on 6 matching bases. Trimming stripped 4 bases from V and 11 bases from J, with 9 bases between. Germline V gene lookup returns CDR1 SGHTA and CDR2 FQGNSA. There are 11 residues in the CDR3. In DNA form, the CDR3 reads TGTGCCAGCAGCTGGGGGGTGAAGCAGTTCTTC. It encodes CASSWGVKQFF. The whole variable domain, remainder taken from reference TRBV7-2 and TRBJ2-1, is GAGVSQSPSNKVTEKGKDVELRCDPISGHTALYWYRQSLGQGLEFLIYFQGNSAPDKSGLPSDRFSAERTGGSVSTLTIQRTQQEDSAVYLCASSWGVKQFFGPGTRLTVL.

On this clonotype itself: An end of the junction does not agree with germline; a read error may underlie this. V gene TRBV4-3 combines with J gene TRBJ2-3; D unresolved. CDR1 and CDR2 (germline): LGHNA, YSLEER. This CDR3 contains 13 residues. Written as DNA, the CDR3 is TGCGCCAGCAGCCAAGGCGTCACAGATGCGCAGTATTTT. Its protein product is CASSQGVTDAQYF.

This clonotype was observed once. The chain couples TRBV18 to TRBJ1-1, with D uncertain. Looked up from germline, CDR1 is KGHSH and CDR2 is LQKENI. This CDR3 spans 15 amino acids. V lost 3 bases and J 0 bases, leaving 11 bases between the germline ends. CDR3 sequence reads: CASSPLGDLNTEAFF. CDR3 bases: TGTGCCAGCTCACCTTTGGGAGACTTGAACACTGAAGCTTTCTTT.

This clonotype has a handful of counts. The V and J genes are TRBV28 and TRBJ2-5; perhaps D is TRBD1 or TRBD2 (6 bases each). The germline V gene encodes CDR1 MDHEN and CDR2 SYDVKM. The CDR3 contains 15 residues. V dropped 3 bases and J dropped 5 bases, with 16 bases sitting between them. CDR3 amino acids: CASSLRTTGRETQYF. As DNA, the CDR3 is TGTGCCAGCAGTTTGAGGACAACAGGGAGGGAGACCCAGTACTTC. The full variable domain, in which reference TRBV28 and TRBJ2-5 provide the parts outside the CDR3, is DVKVTQSSRYLVKRTGEKVFLECVQDMDHENMFWYRQDPGLGLRLIYFSYDVKMKEKGDIPEGYSVSREKKERFSLILESASTNQTSMYLCASSLRTTGRETQYFGPGTRLLVL.

The J gene is TRBJ2-1, the V gene TRBV6-1; 9 nucleotides align to TRBD1. This CDR3 is built from 15 residues. After removal of 7 bases from V and 7 bases from J, the junction contained 11 bases not matched to a gene. CDR1 and CDR2 (germline): MNHNS, SASEGT. The CDR3 region is CASNYGGTGTNEQFF. The CDR3, as DNA: TGTGCCAGCAATTATGGGGGGACAGGGACGAATGAGCAGTTCTTC.

This rearrangement joins TRBV11-1 to TRBJ2-7, with D perhaps matching TRBD1 or TRBD2 (5 bases each). Per the germline V gene, CDR1 is SGHAT and CDR2 is FQDESV (reference sequence). The CDR3 has 14 amino acids. V was trimmed by 5 bases and J by 7 bases, leaving 18 bases between them. The CDR3: CASSTGTKSNEQYF. The CDR3 DNA reads as TGTGCCAGCAGCACCGGGACCAAGTCCAATGAGCAGTACTTC.

This clonotype was seen a few times. This chain joins TRBV7-2 and TRBJ2-4; D is possibly TRBD1 (5 bases). The germline V gene has CDR1 SGHTA and CDR2 FQGNSA. The CDR3 extends over 17 amino acids. V was trimmed by 4 bases and J by 7 bases, leaving 23 bases between them. The CDR3 DNA sequence: TGTGCCAGCAGCTCCCGGATGGGGCAGAGCTCCCAGAACATTCAGTACTTC. This codes for CASSSRMGQSSQNIQYF.

This chain uses TRBV7-2 with TRBJ2-1; no definite D call. TRBJ2-7 matches the DNA end more closely, so the J call is doubtful. The germline V gene encodes CDR1 SGHTA and CDR2 FQGNSA. The CDR3 extends over 15 amino acids. DNA of the CDR3: TGTGCCAGCAGCTTAGAATCTGGCTCCTACAATGAGCAGTACTTC. Protein sequence: CASSLESGSYNEQYF.

This clonotype was seen a few times. The genes are TRBV7-9 and TRBJ2-5; the match to TRBD2 covers 7 bases. V was pared by 0 bases and J by 5 bases, with 9 bases of the junction left unmatched. CDR3 length: 16 residues. CDR1 is SEHNR and CDR2 is FQNEAQ in the germline V gene (reference sequence). This CDR3 reads CASSLAPRGGRETQYF. In nucleotides, the CDR3 is TGTGCCAGCAGCTTAGCACCCCGCGGGGGTCGGGAGACCCAGTACTTC.

This chain joins TRBV20-1 and TRBJ2-1; the match to TRBD1 covers 8 bases. Germline V gene lookup returns CDR1 DFQATT and CDR2 SNEGSKA (reference sequence). The V and J ends lost 0 bases and 4 bases, in that order; junction bases with no gene match: 8. The CDR3 extends over 16 amino acids. CDR3 residues: CSARDQSGTGYNEQFF. The CDR3 DNA reads as TGCAGTGCTAGAGATCAATCCGGGACAGGTTACAATGAGCAGTTCTTC.

This clonotype was seen ten or more times. J is TRBJ2-7 and V is TRBV18; TRBD1 matches 7 bases. V lost 8 bases and J lost 4; bases outside the gene matches: 5. Germline loops: CDR1 KGHSH, CDR2 LQKENI. This CDR3 is built from 12 residues. CDR3 loop: CASSATGYEQYF. The CDR3 DNA reads TGTGCCAGCAGTGCGACAGGGTACGAGCAGTACTTC. Full variable domain (missing parts from reference TRBV18 and TRBJ2-7): NAGVMQNPRHLVRRRGQEARLRCSPMKGHSHVYWYRQLPEEGLKFMVYLQKENIIDESGMPKERFSAEFPKEGPSILRIQQVVRGDSAAYFCASSATGYEQYFGPGTRLTVT.

The J gene is TRBJ2-1, the V gene TRBV7-9, with a tentative D call TRBD2 (5 bases). This CDR3 spans 13 amino acids. Germline V lookup: CDR1 SEHNR, CDR2 FQNEAQ (reference sequence). The V end was cut by 1 base, the J end by 9 bases, with 10 bases between. The CDR3 nucleotides are TGTGCCAGCAGCTTAGGGGCTAGCATTGAGCAGTTCTTC. This sequence encodes CASSLGASIEQFF.

This rearrangement joins TRBV28 to TRBJ2-3; D uncertain. Looked up from germline, CDR1 is MDHEN and CDR2 is SYDVKM. V lost 3 bases to trimming and J lost 0 bases, with 16 bases between them. The CDR3 runs to 17 residues. This chain's CDR3 is CASSFRPWDGSTDTQYF. The CDR3 DNA reads as TGTGCCAGCAGTTTCCGCCCCTGGGATGGTAGCACAGATACGCAGTATTTT. The full variable domain, rest sourced from reference TRBV28 and TRBJ2-3, is DVKVTQSSRYLVKRTGEKVFLECVQDMDHENMFWYRQDPGLGLRLIYFSYDVKMKEKGDIPEGYSVSREKKERFSLILESASTNQTSMYLCASSFRPWDGSTDTQYFGPGTRLTVL.

CDR3 DNA: TGTGCCAGCAGTTACTCGACGTTTACCTACAATGAGCAGTACTTC. This translates into CASSYSTFTYNEQYF. The chain couples TRBV6-5 to TRBJ2-1, with D unresolved. The J call may be mistaken, given a closer DNA end match to TRBJ2-7. There are 15 residues in the CDR3. Germline V lookup: CDR1 MNHEY, CDR2 SVGAGI.

This clonotype has a handful of counts. The V call is TRBV28, the J call TRBJ1-2; TRBD1 is a possible D gene (6 bases). The CDR3 is 13 residues long. The V and J ends lost 6 bases and 4 bases respectively, with 12 bases between them. Germline V lookup: CDR1 MDHEN, CDR2 SYDVKM. CDR3 coding DNA: TGTGCCAGCAGACCTACAGGGACCTATGGCTACACCTTC. Translated: CASRPTGTYGYTF.